This entry features one TCR beta chain sequence. What this receptor recognizes is not known. Base qualities are not recorded, but no much larger clone differs from it by a single base. The same CDR3 can be traced to other DNA sequences in this sample. Taken from the germline V gene, the CDR1 and CDR2 loops are ENHRY and SYGVKD. From the cysteine through the phenylalanine, the CDR3 covers 14 amino acids. The entry retains the CDR3 DNA only, 42 bases that are in frame from base 1. Clipping removes 9 bases from V and 0 bases from J, with 6 as the unmatched junction base count. The data were obtained in a study of shared clonotypes between healthy human individuals (dated by TCRdb to 2018 to 2020). Describing the broader study: The cohort comprised a couple of women and a few men aged 18 to 49 years. Each donor's leukapheresis produced roughly between about 0.9 and 9.5 billion PBMCs. Different laboratories and diverse techniques were used to prepare libraries and sequence TCR repertoires, to increase sequencing depth and limit assay-specific biases. To estimate repertoire size and how much clonotypes are shared between individuals, the study performed deep sequencing of blood TCR repertoires from five healthy adults. For each donor, CD4 naive and CD4 memory were each run on three plates, CD8 naive on two plates, and CD8 memory on one plate.

Donors were healthy HIV-negative adults with no recently reported acute infections or vaccinations. Every donor was a Caucasian adult residing in Nashville, Tennessee, USA. CD4+ T cells were enriched by magnetic negative selection, after which naive cells were positively selected on CD45RA and the negative fraction was taken as the memory subset. After blood collection by leukapheresis, PBMCs were isolated using Ficoll-Histopaque density gradient centrifugation and then cryopreserved in the vapor phase of liquid nitrogen. Analytical flow cytometry was used to check the purity and quantity of each magnetically sorted T cell population. Each sorted fraction had its genomic DNA isolated and then quantified by UV absorbance on a Nanodrop 2000c. TCR CDR3 regions were amplified from genomic DNA by multiplex PCR using the deep immunoSEQ assay. Extracted genomic DNA from each cell subset was spread evenly across all wells of several immunoSEQ 96-well plates, with each plate serving as a replicate. For sorted subsets, about 200 ng genomic DNA, equal to approximately 30,000 T cell genomes, was loaded into each replicate PCR. The purified libraries were quantified using a Qubit 3.0 fluorometer, sized with a Bioanalyzer 2100, and then quantified again using the KAPA Library Quantification kit. A separate single-read 150-cycle Illumina NextSeq 550 flow cell was used to sequence each immunoSEQ 96-well plate. The published analysis was carried out like this. The immunoSEQ output contained only junctional sequences without quality scores, so filtering could not match that applied to full-length reads. To assign V/J genes and CDR3, sequences were annotated using PyIR, a Python wrapper for IgBLAST v1.9, with IMGT germline references. Reads were filtered out if the reads had weak V/J assignments (E-value above 1e-6), no CDR3, stop codons, out-of-frame junctions, or ambiguous translated residues. V3J clonotypes were defined as sequences sharing an identical inferred V gene, J gene, and CDR3 amino acid sequence. Percentage overlap between repertoires was computed as shared unique clonotypes divided by the size of the smaller repertoire. Repertoire richness was assessed with RTK rarefaction, the Chao1 estimator, and Recon v2.1 estimates of unobserved clonotypes. Generation probabilities were computed with OLGA for all TCRbeta clonotypes obtained by the gDNA method from a handful of donors. The source is immuneACCESS, and TCRdb retained only in-frame sequences with V and J called. Part of the clones is not carried over; for the studies checked, unresolved V genes explain less than half of this, and the remainder is unexplained. V, J and clone size reflect that table, while D and trimming were determined from the DNA. Recorded for this sample are roughly 2 million clones; roughly 94% of them occurred a single time. 0.13% of the sample lies in the top ten.

Study-wide conclusions, independent of this receptor: Because the study included a small number of donors, the genetic and exposure-history diversity represented was limited. Even with the large sequencing depth, rarefaction of the sorted-subset datasets indicated that sequencing was incomplete. Naive subsets generally had larger estimated clonotype richness than memory subsets did. Approximately 4.8% of naive CD4, 3.5% of naive CD8, 2.3% of memory CD4, and 0.35% to 0.4% of memory CD8 clonotypes were shared across several donors. Pairwise subsampling led to the expectation that sequencing depth would affect the degree of clonotype sharing among donors. Clonotypes shared by all four sorted-subset donors showed higher generation probabilities than non-shared clonotypes. Sampling was limited to blood, and TCR repertoires in tissue likely differ from TCR repertoires in blood.

The receptor was isolated from a man younger than 35 in good health. The chain was built from TRBV10-3 and TRBJ2-7; 9 of the junction bases match TRBD1. The sample consisted of naive CD4+ T cells sorted from blood. What the cell subset or site label conveys for this sample: CD45RA+ positively selected. The CDR3 here reads CAIRDRASSYEQYF. At the DNA level, the sequence is TGTGCCATTAGGGACAGGGCGAGCTCCTACGAGCAGTACTTC.